Below, 21 T cell receptor beta chains from the same sample are listed, as sequenced in a study of resident and recirculating memory T cells in vitiligo. Sequenced by immunoSEQ multiplex PCR; TCRdb stores in-frame clones only, minus some. The data hold 75,000 to 95,000 clones, with roughly 94% observed a single time. Sequencing was done on a sample of blood. The receptors here all came from a male donor with vitiligo.

The chain recombines TRBV6-5 with TRBJ1-2; 10 bases align to TRBD1. The ends lost 3 bases at V and 11 bases at J; junction bases unmatched: 6. CDR1 MNHEY and CDR2 SVGAGI come from the germline V gene. This CDR3 region has 13 residues. CDR3 amino acids: CASSYGTGVVYTF. As DNA, the CDR3 is TGTGCCAGCAGTTATGGGACAGGGGTGGTATACACCTTC.

The genes are TRBV18 and TRBJ2-5; 12 bases fit TRBD2. The germline V gene has CDR1 KGHSH and CDR2 LQKENI. The CDR3 is 18 amino acids. The junction had 9 bases not matched to a gene; V was cut back by 3 bases and J by 1 base. The CDR3 coding sequence is TGTGCCAGCTCACCCCTTTACGAGACTAGCGGGGGCCAAGAGACCCAGTACTTC. Protein sequence: CASSPLYETSGGQETQYF. Looking up the rest from reference TRBV18 and TRBJ2-5 gives the full variable domain: NAGVMQNPRHLVRRRGQEARLRCSPMKGHSHVYWYRQLPEEGLKFMVYLQKENIIDESGMPKERFSAEFPKEGPSILRIQQVVRGDSAAYFCASSPLYETSGGQETQYFGPGTRLLVL.

This rearrangement joins TRBV18 to TRBJ1-1; 8 positions agree with TRBD1. CDR3 length equals 16 residues. Unmatched junction bases numbered 9, after V lost 2 bases and J lost 4 bases. Germline-derived CDR1 and CDR2 are KGHSH and LQKENI. This CDR3 is CASSPSLGQGGTEAFF. CDR3 nucleotides: TGTGCCAGCTCACCAAGTCTCGGACAGGGAGGCACTGAAGCTTTCTTT. Looking up the rest from reference TRBV18 and TRBJ1-1 gives the full variable domain: NAGVMQNPRHLVRRRGQEARLRCSPMKGHSHVYWYRQLPEEGLKFMVYLQKENIIDESGMPKERFSAEFPKEGPSILRIQQVVRGDSAAYFCASSPSLGQGGTEAFFGQGTRLTVV.

The chain combines TRBV7-7 with TRBJ2-2; 11 bases agree with TRBD2. CDR3 length: 16 amino acids. The V gene's germline CDR1 is SSHAT and CDR2 FNYEAQ (reference sequence). V was clipped by 2 bases and J by 5 bases; unmatched bases: 4. The chain's CDR3 is CASSLLAGGRTGELFF. In DNA, the CDR3 is TGTGCCAGCAGCTTATTAGCGGGAGGGAGGACCGGGGAGCTGTTTTTT.

The chain has TRBV28 and TRBJ2-5; D uncertain. The CDR3 length is 11 residues. The germline V gene encodes CDR1 MDHEN and CDR2 SYDVKM. Trimming left V 8 bases short and J 4 bases short, with 8 bases between. The CDR3 region has the DNA TGTGCCAGCTCTTCCCGAGAGACCCAGTACTTC. This sequence encodes CASSSRETQYF.

The genes are TRBV19 and TRBJ1-5, with 9 bases aligning to TRBD1. CDR3 length: 15 residues. Germline V gives CDR1 LNHDA, CDR2 SQIVND (reference sequence). With V trimmed by 5 bases and J by 7 bases, 9 bases remained unmatched. The CDR3 region has the DNA TGTGCCAGTAGTCTGGGACAGGGTGGTCTACAGCCCCAGCATTTT. Translated, it gives CASSLGQGGLQPQHF.

This clone was counted a few times. The chain carries TRBV11-1 and TRBJ2-7; D gene uncertain. Germline V gene sequence: CDR1 SGHAT, CDR2 FQDESV (reference sequence). The CDR3 contains 12 residues. Trimming stripped 5 bases from V and 0 bases from J, with 5 bases between. CDR3 DNA: TGTGCCAGCAGCGGCCGCTCCTACGAGCAGTACTTC. Residues: CASSGRSYEQYF.

The J gene is TRBJ1-1, the V gene TRBV30; possibly TRBD1 for D (6 bases). The CDR3 totals 13 residues. The germline V and J ends were trimmed by 3 bases and 7 bases, with 15 bases remaining between them. Germline V gene lookup returns CDR1 GTSNPN and CDR2 SVGIG (reference sequence). The CDR3 sequence: CAWSGQPPGEAFF. The CDR3 nucleotides are TGTGCCTGGAGCGGACAGCCGCCAGGTGAAGCTTTCTTT.

The chain uses TRBV6-1 and TRBJ2-5; 12 positions match TRBD2. CDR1 MNHNS and CDR2 SASEGT come from the germline V gene. V lost 8 bases to trimming and J lost 5 bases; unmatched junction nucleotides: 9. There are 15 residues in the CDR3. The CDR3 nucleotides are TGTGCCAGCGTGCTGACTAGCGGGAGTGGCGAGACCCAGTACTTC. It yields the protein CASVLTSGSGETQYF.

The chain carries TRBV28 and TRBJ2-7; D may be TRBD2 (5 bases). Per germline, CDR1 MDHEN and CDR2 SYDVKM. Trimming shortened V by 2 bases and J by 3 bases, and 17 bases separated the two germline ends. The CDR3 loop spans 16 amino acids. The CDR3 spells CASSLKGVGPFYEQYF. The CDR3 DNA sequence: TGTGCCAGCAGTTTAAAGGGAGTCGGACCGTTCTACGAGCAGTACTTC.

This sequence joins TRBV6-5 and TRBJ2-1, with a tentative D call TRBD1 (5 bases). The germline V and J ends were trimmed by 0 bases and 3 bases, with 12 bases remaining between them. CDR1 is MNHEY and CDR2 is SVGAGI in the germline V gene. CDR3 length equals 16 residues. The CDR3 protein is CASSYSMQGNYNEQFF. In DNA, the CDR3 is TGTGCCAGCAGTTACTCGATGCAGGGAAACTACAATGAGCAGTTCTTC.

Remarks on this clone: One end of the junction varies from germline; a read error may be responsible. V gene TRBV4-1 combines with J gene TRBJ1-5; 9 bases line up with TRBD1. CDR3 length: 17 amino acids. Germline lookup yields CDR1 MGHRA and CDR2 YSYEKL. The DNA for the CDR3 is TGCGCCAGCAGCCAAGATCTTGGCGGGACAGGGAATCAACCCCAGCATTTT. Its translation: CASSQDLGGTGNQPQHF.

V gene TRBV13 combines with J gene TRBJ2-2; perhaps TRBD2 as D (6 bases). This CDR3 has 14 residues. Per the germline V gene, CDR1 is PRHDT and CDR2 is FYEKMQ (reference sequence). Trimming removed 5 bases at V and 7 bases at J, with 14 bases between. CDR3 region: CASSPSSGVGELFF. The CDR3 region has the DNA TGTGCCAGCAGCCCATCTTCGGGGGTCGGGGAGCTGTTTTTT.

The CDR3 sequence: CASRVGGGTDTQYF. The CDR3 coding sequence is TGTGCCAGCAGGGTGGGGGGGGGCACAGATACGCAGTATTTT. The rearrangement uses TRBV4-2 and TRBJ2-3, with 7 bases matching TRBD2. CDR3 size: 14 residues. Germline CDR1 LGHNA, CDR2 YNFKEQ. J gave up 1 base and V 6 bases, and 4 bases lay outside the gene matches.

This chain connects TRBV27 to TRBJ2-3, with 8 nucleotides matching TRBD2. V lost 5 bases to trimming and J lost 1 base; unmatched junction nucleotides: 5. From germline, CDR1 is MNHEY and CDR2 SMNVEV (reference sequence). The CDR3 has 15 residues. In nucleotides, the CDR3 is TGTGCCAGCAGTACTCGGACTAGCCGCACAGATACGCAGTATTTT. As protein: CASSTRTSRTDTQYF.

The rearrangement links TRBV25-1 to TRBJ2-1; D is ambiguous. The CDR3 consists of 13 residues. V lost 3 bases and J 0 bases, leaving 3 bases between the germline ends. Germline-derived CDR1 and CDR2 are MGHDK and SYGVNS. The CDR3 loop reads CASSESSYNEQFF. DNA for the CDR3: TGTGCCAGCAGTGAGAGCTCCTACAATGAGCAGTTCTTC.

This chain links TRBV5-4 with TRBJ2-2; D might be TRBD2 (6 bases). Trimming left V 3 bases short and J 1 base short, with 13 bases between. Germline assignment: CDR1 SGHNT and CDR2 YYREEE (reference sequence). This CDR3 has 16 amino acids. CDR3 sequence: CASSSGGTLNTGELFF. The CDR3, as DNA: TGTGCCAGCAGCTCTGGAGGGACTTTGAACACCGGGGAGCTGTTTTTT.

V usage is TRBV28 and J usage is TRBJ2-7, with D maybe TRBD2 (5 bases). The CDR3 length is 15 residues. Per germline, CDR1 MDHEN and CDR2 SYDVKM. The CDR3 DNA reads as TGTGCAACCAGAGGGCGTATTACCCCTACCTACGAGCAGTACTTC. It translates to CATRGRITPTYEQYF.

This clone was observed a single time. The chain is built from TRBV9 and TRBJ2-3; 10 nucleotides line up with TRBD2. Unmatched junction bases numbered 6, after V lost 0 bases and J lost 2 bases. The CDR3 extends over 17 amino acids. Germline CDR1 and CDR2: SGDLS and YYNGEE. The CDR3 DNA is TGTGCCAGCAGCGTAGCTGGTGGGACTAGCGTCACAGATACGCAGTATTTT. Amino acid sequence: CASSVAGGTSVTDTQYF.

V usage is TRBV25-1 and J usage is TRBJ2-1; D perhaps matches TRBD2 (6 bases). Germline-derived CDR1 and CDR2 are MGHDK and SYGVNS. The CDR3 is 18 amino acids. Deletions cut 0 bases from V and 0 bases from J, with 15 bases between. The CDR3: CASSEYGAGLPSYNEQFF. Here the CDR3 DNA reads TGTGCCAGCAGTGAATATGGAGCGGGCCTACCCTCCTACAATGAGCAGTTCTTC.

This rearrangement joins TRBV19 to TRBJ2-4; TRBD1 matches 8 bases. With 7 bases clipped from V and 8 bases from J, the junction kept 7 bases outside the gene matches. Per germline, CDR1 LNHDA and CDR2 SQIVND (reference sequence). CDR3 length: 13 residues. The CDR3 nucleotides read TGTGCCAGTACCGCCGACAGGGGAGACATTCAGTACTTC. Amino acid sequence: CASTADRGDIQYF.